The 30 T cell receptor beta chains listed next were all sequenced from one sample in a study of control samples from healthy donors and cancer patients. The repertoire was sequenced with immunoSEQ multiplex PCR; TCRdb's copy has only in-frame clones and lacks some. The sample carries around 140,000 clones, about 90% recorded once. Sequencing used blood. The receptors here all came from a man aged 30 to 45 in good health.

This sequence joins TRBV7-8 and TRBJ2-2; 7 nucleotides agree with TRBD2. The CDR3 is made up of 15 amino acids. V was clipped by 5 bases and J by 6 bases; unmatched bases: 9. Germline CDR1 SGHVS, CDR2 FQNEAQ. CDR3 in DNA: TGTGCCAGCAGCCAGTTAGCGGGCGGGCCCGGGGAGCTGTTTTTT. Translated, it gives CASSQLAGGPGELFF.

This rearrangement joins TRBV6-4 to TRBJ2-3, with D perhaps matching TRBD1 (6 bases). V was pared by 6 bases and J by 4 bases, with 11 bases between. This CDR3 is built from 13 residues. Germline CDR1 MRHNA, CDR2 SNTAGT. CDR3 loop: CASSRGEADTQYF. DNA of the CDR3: TGTGCCAGCAGCAGGGGAGAAGCAGATACGCAGTATTTT.

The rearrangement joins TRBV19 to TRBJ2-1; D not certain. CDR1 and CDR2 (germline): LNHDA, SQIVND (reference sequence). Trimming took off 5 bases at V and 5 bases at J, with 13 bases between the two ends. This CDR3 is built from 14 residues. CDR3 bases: TGTGCCAGTAGTTATCCTGGCTCGGACAATGAGCAGTTCTTC. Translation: CASSYPGSDNEQFF.

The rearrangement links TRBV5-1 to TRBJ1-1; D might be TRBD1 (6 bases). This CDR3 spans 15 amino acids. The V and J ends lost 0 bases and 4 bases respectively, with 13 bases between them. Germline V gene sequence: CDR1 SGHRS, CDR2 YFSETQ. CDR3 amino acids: CASSLAAGAGTEAFF. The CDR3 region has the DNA TGCGCCAGCAGCTTGGCCGCGGGGGCCGGCACTGAAGCTTTCTTT.

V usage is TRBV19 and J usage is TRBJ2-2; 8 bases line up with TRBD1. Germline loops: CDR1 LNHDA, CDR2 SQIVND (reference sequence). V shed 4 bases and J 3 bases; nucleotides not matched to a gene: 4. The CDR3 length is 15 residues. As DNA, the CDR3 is TGTGCCAGTAGTAGTCGGACAGGGTACACCGGGGAGCTGTTTTTT. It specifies CASSSRTGYTGELFF.

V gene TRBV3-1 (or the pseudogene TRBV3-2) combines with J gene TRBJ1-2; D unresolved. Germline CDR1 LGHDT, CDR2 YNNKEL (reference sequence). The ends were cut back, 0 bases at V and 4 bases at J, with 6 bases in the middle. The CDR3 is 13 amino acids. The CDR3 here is CASSQDERYGYTF. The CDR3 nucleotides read TGTGCCAGCAGCCAAGATGAACGCTATGGCTACACCTTC.

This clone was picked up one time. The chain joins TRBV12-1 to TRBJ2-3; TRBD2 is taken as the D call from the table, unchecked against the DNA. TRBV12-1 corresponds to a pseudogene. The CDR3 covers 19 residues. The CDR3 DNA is TGTGCCAGCAGCTCCTCACCTAATAGCGGGGGGGCCATTTCAGATACGCAGTATTTT. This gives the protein CASSSSPNSGGAISDTQYF.

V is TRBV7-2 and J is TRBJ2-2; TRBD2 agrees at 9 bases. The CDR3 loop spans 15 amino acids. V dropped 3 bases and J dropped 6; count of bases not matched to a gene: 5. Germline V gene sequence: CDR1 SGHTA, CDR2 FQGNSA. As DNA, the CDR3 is TGTGCCAGCAGCTTTTACGAGCGGGGGGCCGGGGAGCTGTTTTTT. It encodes CASSFYERGAGELFF.

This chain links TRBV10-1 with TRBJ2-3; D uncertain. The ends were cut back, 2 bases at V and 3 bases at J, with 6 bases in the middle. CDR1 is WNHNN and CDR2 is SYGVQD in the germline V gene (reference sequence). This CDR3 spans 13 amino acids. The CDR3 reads CASSEQWTDTQYF. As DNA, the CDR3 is TGCGCCAGCAGTGAGCAGTGGACAGATACGCAGTATTTT.

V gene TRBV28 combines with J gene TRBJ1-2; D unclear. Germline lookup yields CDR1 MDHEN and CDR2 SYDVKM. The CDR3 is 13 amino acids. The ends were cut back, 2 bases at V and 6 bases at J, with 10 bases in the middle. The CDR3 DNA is TGTGCCAGCAGTTTACCGGTTACTGATGGCTACACCTTC. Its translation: CASSLPVTDGYTF.

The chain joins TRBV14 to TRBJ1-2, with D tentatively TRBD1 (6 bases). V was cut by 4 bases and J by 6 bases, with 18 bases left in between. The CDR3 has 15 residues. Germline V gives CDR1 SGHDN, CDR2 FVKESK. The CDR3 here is CASSPLGQRADGYTF. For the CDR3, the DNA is TGTGCCAGCAGCCCCCTGGGACAACGCGCGGATGGCTACACCTTC.

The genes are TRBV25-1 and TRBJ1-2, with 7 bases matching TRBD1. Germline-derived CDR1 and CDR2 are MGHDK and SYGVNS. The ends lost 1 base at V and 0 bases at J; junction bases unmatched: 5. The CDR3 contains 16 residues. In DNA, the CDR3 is TGTGCCAGCAGTGAATTTAGGGGACAGCCTAACTATGGCTACACCTTC. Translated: CASSEFRGQPNYGYTF.

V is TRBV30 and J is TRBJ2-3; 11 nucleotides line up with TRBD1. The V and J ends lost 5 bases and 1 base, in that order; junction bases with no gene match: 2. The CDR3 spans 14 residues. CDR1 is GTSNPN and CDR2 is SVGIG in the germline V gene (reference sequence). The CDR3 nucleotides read TGTGCCTGGGGACAGGGGGCTGGCACAGATACGCAGTATTTT. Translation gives CAWGQGAGTDTQYF.

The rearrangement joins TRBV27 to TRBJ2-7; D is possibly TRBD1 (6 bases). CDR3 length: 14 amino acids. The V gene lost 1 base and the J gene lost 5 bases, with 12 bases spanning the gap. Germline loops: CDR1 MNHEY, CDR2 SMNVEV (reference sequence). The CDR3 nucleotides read TGTGCCAGCAGTTTATGGAACAGGGTCGACGAGCAGTACTTC. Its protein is CASSLWNRVDEQYF.

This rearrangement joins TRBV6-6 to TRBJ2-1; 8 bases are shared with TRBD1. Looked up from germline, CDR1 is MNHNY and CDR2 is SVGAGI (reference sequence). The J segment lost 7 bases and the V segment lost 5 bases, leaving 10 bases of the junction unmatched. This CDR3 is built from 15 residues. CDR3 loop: CASSLKPGGLNEQFF. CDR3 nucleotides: TGTGCCAGCAGTCTCAAGCCAGGGGGCTTAAATGAGCAGTTCTTC.

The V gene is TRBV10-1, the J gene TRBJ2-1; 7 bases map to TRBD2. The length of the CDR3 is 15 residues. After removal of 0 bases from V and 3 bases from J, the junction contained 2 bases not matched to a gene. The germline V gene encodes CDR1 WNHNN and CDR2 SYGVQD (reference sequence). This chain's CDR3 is CASSESGGDYNEQFF. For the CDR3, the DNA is TGCGCCAGCAGTGAGTCGGGGGGGGACTACAATGAGCAGTTCTTC.

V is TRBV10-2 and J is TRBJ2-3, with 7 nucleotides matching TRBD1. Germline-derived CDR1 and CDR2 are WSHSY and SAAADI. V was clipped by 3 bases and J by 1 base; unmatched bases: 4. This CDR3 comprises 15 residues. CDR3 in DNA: TGCGCCAGCAGTGAACACAGGGGTGGCACAGATACGCAGTATTTT. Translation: CASSEHRGGTDTQYF.

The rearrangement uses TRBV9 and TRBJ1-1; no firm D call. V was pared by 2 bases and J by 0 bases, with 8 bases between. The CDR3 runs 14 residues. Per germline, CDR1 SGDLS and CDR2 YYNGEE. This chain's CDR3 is CASSVKGMNTEAFF. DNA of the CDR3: TGTGCCAGCAGCGTGAAGGGTATGAACACTGAAGCTTTCTTT.

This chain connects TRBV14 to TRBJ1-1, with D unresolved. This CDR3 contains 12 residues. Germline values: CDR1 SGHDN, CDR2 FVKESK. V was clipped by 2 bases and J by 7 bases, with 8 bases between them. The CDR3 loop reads CASSQSLGEAFF. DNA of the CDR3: TGTGCCAGCAGCCAAAGTCTTGGTGAAGCTTTCTTT.

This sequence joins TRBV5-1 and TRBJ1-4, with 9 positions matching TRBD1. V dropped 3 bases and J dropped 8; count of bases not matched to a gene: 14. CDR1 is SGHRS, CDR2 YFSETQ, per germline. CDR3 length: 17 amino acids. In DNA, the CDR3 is TGCGCCAGCAGCTCGGACAGGGGTACCCTATCGGAGGAAAAACTGTTTTTT. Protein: CASSSDRGTLSEEKLFF.

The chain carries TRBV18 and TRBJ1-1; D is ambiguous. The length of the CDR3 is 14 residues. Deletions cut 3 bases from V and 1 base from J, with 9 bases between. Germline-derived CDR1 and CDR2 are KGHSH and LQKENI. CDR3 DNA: TGTGCCAGCTCACCCGCGGCCAGGAACACTGAAGCTTTCTTT. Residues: CASSPAARNTEAFF.

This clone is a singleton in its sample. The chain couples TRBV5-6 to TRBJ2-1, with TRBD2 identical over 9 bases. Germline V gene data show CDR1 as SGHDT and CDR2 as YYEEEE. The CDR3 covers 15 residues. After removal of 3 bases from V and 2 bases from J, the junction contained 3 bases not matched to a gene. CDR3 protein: CASSSQRGAYNEQFF. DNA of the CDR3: TGTGCCAGCAGCTCCCAGCGGGGGGCCTACAATGAGCAGTTCTTC. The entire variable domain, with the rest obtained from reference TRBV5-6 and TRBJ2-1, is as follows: DAGVTQSPTHLIKTRGQQVTLRCSPKSGHDTVSWYQQALGQGPQFIFQYYEEEERQRGNFPDRFSGHQFPNYSSELNVNALLLGDSALYLCASSSQRGAYNEQFFGPGTRLTVL.

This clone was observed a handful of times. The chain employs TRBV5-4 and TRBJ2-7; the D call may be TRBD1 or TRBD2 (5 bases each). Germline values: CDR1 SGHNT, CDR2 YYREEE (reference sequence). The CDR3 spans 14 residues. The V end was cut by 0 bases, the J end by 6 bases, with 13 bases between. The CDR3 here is CASSLVAGSAEQYF. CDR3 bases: TGTGCCAGCAGCTTGGTGGCAGGGAGTGCCGAGCAGTACTTC.

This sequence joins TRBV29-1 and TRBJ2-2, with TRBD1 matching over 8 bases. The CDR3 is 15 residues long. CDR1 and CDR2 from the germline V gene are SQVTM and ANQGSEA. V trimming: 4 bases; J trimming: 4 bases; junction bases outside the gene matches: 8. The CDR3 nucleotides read TGCAGCGTTGTTGACAGGGGCCAAACCACCGGGGAGCTGTTTTTT. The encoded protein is CSVVDRGQTTGELFF.

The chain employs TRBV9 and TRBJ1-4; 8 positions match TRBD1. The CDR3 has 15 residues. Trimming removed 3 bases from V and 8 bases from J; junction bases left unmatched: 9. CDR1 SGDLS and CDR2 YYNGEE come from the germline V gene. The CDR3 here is CASSARADRDEKLFF. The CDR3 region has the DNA TGTGCCAGCAGCGCCAGGGCGGACAGGGACGAAAAACTGTTTTTT.

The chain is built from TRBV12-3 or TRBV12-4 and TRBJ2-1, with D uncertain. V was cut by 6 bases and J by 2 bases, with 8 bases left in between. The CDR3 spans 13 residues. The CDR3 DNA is TGTGCCAGCAGCGGAAGCACCTACAATGAGCAGTTCTTC. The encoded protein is CASSGSTYNEQFF.

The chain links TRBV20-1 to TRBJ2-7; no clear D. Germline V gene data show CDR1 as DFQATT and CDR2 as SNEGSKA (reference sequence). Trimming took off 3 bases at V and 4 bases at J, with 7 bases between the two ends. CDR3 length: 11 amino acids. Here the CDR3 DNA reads TGCAGTGCTAGTATCGGGTACGAGCAGTACTTC. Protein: CSASIGYEQYF.

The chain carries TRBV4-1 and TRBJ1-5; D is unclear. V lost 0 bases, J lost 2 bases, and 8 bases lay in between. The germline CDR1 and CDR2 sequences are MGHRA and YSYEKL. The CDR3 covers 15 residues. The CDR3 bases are TGCGCCAGCAGCCAAGATCTGGCAGGCAATCAGCCCCAGCATTTT. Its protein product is CASSQDLAGNQPQHF.

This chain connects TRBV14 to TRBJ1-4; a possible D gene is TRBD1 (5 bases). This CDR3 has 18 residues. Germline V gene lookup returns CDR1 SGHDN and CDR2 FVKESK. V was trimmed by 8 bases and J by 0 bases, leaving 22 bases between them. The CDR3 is CASVSTHRQTTTNEKLFF. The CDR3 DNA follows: TGTGCCAGCGTCAGTACCCACCGACAGACCACAACTAATGAAAAACTGTTTTTT.

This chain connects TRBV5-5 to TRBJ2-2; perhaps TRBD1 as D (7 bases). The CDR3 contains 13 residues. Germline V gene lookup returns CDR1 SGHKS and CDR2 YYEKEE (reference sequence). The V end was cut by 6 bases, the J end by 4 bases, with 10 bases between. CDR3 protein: CASMQGGTGELFF. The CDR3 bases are TGTGCCAGCATGCAGGGGGGCACCGGGGAGCTGTTTTTT.